The T cell receptor beta chain under discussion was sequenced for a study of follicular helper T cells after annual influenza vaccination. Notes on the study in general: Each annual vaccination recalled recurring oligoclonal ICOS+CD38+ cTfh clonotypes. ICOS-CD38- cTfh most often held earlier Day 7 ICOS+CD38+ clones.

In the case of this clone: Its antigen is still unknown.

This table comes from immunoSEQ multiplex PCR, and its TCRdb copy is limited to in-frame clones, with some not included. Among approximately 9,700 clones listed, around four fifths were seen once. Germline CDR1 SEHNR, CDR2 FQNEAQ (reference sequence). The CDR3 consists of 16 residues. Germline trimming cut 6 bases from V and 0 bases from J; bases unmatched to any gene: 9. Time point defined: 2014-2015 season, 7 days after vaccination. This material consisted of CXCR5- memory CD4+ T cells sorted from blood, taken 7 days after influenza vaccination. The gene calls are TRBV7-9 and TRBJ2-3, with 7 bases lining up with TRBD1. The receptor's source is an adult who received the influenza vaccine. CDR3 coding DNA: TGTGCCAGCAGACCAAGACAGGGCCGTAGCACAGATACGCAGTATTTT. As protein: CASRPRQGRSTDTQYF.